This passage covers 22 T cell receptor beta chains from one sample sequenced in a study of shared clonotypes between healthy human individuals. Naive CD8 cells, CD45RO-negative and positively selected for CCR7, excluded terminally differentiated effector memory CD45RA+ cells. Clones were read by immunoSEQ multiplex PCR, and TCRdb kept only the in-frame ones, dropping some. The sample lists about 1,900,000 clones, just under 95% occurring once. Source material: naive CD8+ T cells sorted from blood. Receptors were obtained from a man between 18 and 35 years old in good health.

Comment on this clone: Additional DNA sequences in this sample encode the identical CDR3. The gene calls are TRBV29-1 and TRBJ2-7; TRBD2 matches at 11 bases. V was clipped by 4 bases and J by 3 bases; unmatched bases: 2. Germline V lookup: CDR1 SQVTM, CDR2 ANQGSEA. This CDR3 comprises 13 residues. The CDR3 is CSVVLAGGYEQYF. CDR3 DNA: TGCAGCGTTGTTCTAGCGGGGGGCTACGAGCAGTACTTC.

The rearrangement links TRBV27 to TRBJ1-2, with D unresolved. The CDR3 has 14 residues. CDR1 and CDR2 (germline): MNHEY, SMNVEV (reference sequence). V shed 1 base and J shed 1 base, with 7 bases lying between them. Written as DNA, the CDR3 is TGTGCCAGCAGTTTATTGAAGAGTAACTATGGCTACACCTTC. Protein sequence: CASSLLKSNYGYTF.

This chain joins TRBV11-1 and TRBJ2-7; 8 bases map to TRBD1. The CDR3 has 15 amino acids. Germline V CDR1 and CDR2: SGHAT, FQDESV (reference sequence). Trimming cost V 2 bases and J 0 bases; bases outside gene matches: 3. CDR3 residues: CASSLRQGASYEQYF. CDR3 bases: TGTGCCAGCAGCTTAAGGCAGGGGGCCTCCTACGAGCAGTACTTC. Full variable domain (missing parts from reference TRBV11-1 and TRBJ2-7): EAEVAQSPRYKITEKSQAVAFWCDPISGHATLYWYRQILGQGPELLVQFQDESVVDDSQLPKDRFSAERLKGVDSTLKIQPAELGDSAMYLCASSLRQGASYEQYFGPGTRLTVT.

V is TRBV7-9 and J is TRBJ2-7; 7 bases line up with TRBD1. This CDR3 comprises 15 residues. Germline V gives CDR1 SEHNR, CDR2 FQNEAQ (reference sequence). V was clipped by 5 bases and J by 6 bases; unmatched bases: 13. CDR3 residues: CASSENRGPHLEQYF. The CDR3 DNA reads as TGTGCCAGCAGCGAAAACAGGGGCCCCCACCTCGAGCAGTACTTC.

This clone occurred once. The chain couples TRBV19 to TRBJ1-1; a possible D gene is TRBD1 (5 bases). Trimming took off 7 bases at V and 4 bases at J, with 13 bases between the two ends. Germline CDR1 reads LNHDA; CDR2 reads SQIVND (reference sequence). This CDR3 spans 13 amino acids. The DNA of the CDR3 is TGTGCCAGTACCCCCAGGGCGAGCACTGAAGCTTTCTTT. This encodes CASTPRASTEAFF.

CDR3 nucleotide sequence: TGCGCCAGCAGTGAAACAGGGCCTGGAGCGGGACCCCACGAGCAGTACTTC. Protein: CASSETGPGAGPHEQYF. This chain joins TRBV10-1 and TRBJ2-7; maybe TRBD2 (7 bases). Germline values: CDR1 WNHNN, CDR2 SYGVQD (reference sequence). V lost 3 bases to trimming and J lost 5 bases, with 23 bases between them. The length of the CDR3 is 17 residues.

This clone has only one observation. The chain uses TRBV19 and TRBJ2-2; D unresolved. The CDR3 has 15 residues. CDR1 and CDR2 (germline): LNHDA, SQIVND (reference sequence). V shed 0 bases and J shed 7 bases, with 12 bases lying between them. This CDR3 is CASSIDPMGSGELFF. CDR3 coding DNA: TGTGCCAGTAGTATAGATCCCATGGGAAGCGGGGAGCTGTTTTTT.

Comment on this clone: Other DNA sequences of this sample code for an identical CDR3. V gene TRBV4-3 combines with J gene TRBJ2-7; 8 bases match TRBD2. The CDR3 has 15 amino acids. CDR1 is LGHNA and CDR2 is YSLEER in the germline V gene. J gave up 4 bases and V 0 bases, and 5 bases lay outside the gene matches. The CDR3 DNA is TGCGCCAGCAGCCAAGAATTAGCGGGACTGTACGAGCAGTACTTC. It specifies CASSQELAGLYEQYF.

This chain links TRBV4-1 with TRBJ2-2; 11 bases match TRBD1. The CDR3 runs 16 residues. From germline, CDR1 is MGHRA and CDR2 YSYEKL. The junction had 8 bases not matched to a gene; V was cut back by 4 bases and J by 7 bases. CDR3: CASSLLGQGANGELFF. CDR3 bases: TGCGCCAGCAGCCTACTTGGACAGGGGGCAAACGGGGAGCTGTTTTTT.

This clone has just one count. The chain combines TRBV27 with TRBJ2-3; D is unresolved. Trimming removed 4 bases at V and 2 bases at J, with 13 bases between. Germline loops: CDR1 MNHEY, CDR2 SMNVEV (reference sequence). The CDR3 is 15 amino acids. In DNA, the CDR3 is TGTGCCAGCAGTTCTACGCCGATATACACAGATACGCAGTATTTT. It specifies CASSSTPIYTDTQYF.

V is TRBV11-2 and J is TRBJ2-3; 8 bases fit TRBD2. J was trimmed by 4 bases and V by 2 bases; bases with no gene match: 8. The V gene's germline CDR1 is SGHAT and CDR2 FQNNGV. This CDR3 comprises 16 residues. The CDR3: CASSLSRGGLSDTQYF. In nucleotides, the CDR3 is TGTGCCAGCAGCTTATCCCGGGGGGGCCTTTCAGATACGCAGTATTTT.

This sequence joins TRBV5-1 and TRBJ2-5; tentative D call: TRBD2 (6 bases). V gave up 4 bases and J gave up 7 bases, with 35 bases separating them. The CDR3 is 20 amino acids. Germline CDR1 reads SGHRS; CDR2 reads YFSETQ. CDR3 amino acids: CASSEEGPGLSLSLGGTQYF. CDR3 sequence (DNA): TGCGCCAGCAGCGAAGAGGGGCCAGGGCTAAGTCTATCCCTGGGGGGGACCCAGTACTTC.

The CDR3 bases are TGTGCCAGCTCACCATCCCCGGGACAGGGGCACACCGGGGAGCTGTTTTTT. Encoded protein: CASSPSPGQGHTGELFF. The chain links TRBV18 to TRBJ2-2; 10 positions match TRBD1. This CDR3 is built from 17 residues. Germline loops: CDR1 KGHSH, CDR2 LQKENI. J was trimmed by 3 bases and V by 2 bases; bases with no gene match: 6.

V usage is TRBV25-1 and J usage is TRBJ2-3, with 13 bases identical to TRBD2. Germline values: CDR1 MGHDK, CDR2 SYGVNS. V gave up 8 bases and J gave up 1 base; unmatched junction bases: 9. The CDR3 runs to 17 residues. In nucleotides, the CDR3 is TGTGCCAGCTCCCGGACTAGCGGGGGATGGGGCACAGATACGCAGTATTTT. This sequence encodes CASSRTSGGWGTDTQYF. Variable domain in full (rest from reference TRBV25-1 and TRBJ2-3): EADIYQTPRYLVIGTGKKITLECSQTMGHDKMYWYQQDPGMELHLIHYSYGVNSTEKGDLSSESTVSRIRTEHFPLTLESARPSHTSQYLCASSRTSGGWGTDTQYFGPGTRLTVL.

The chain employs TRBV13 and TRBJ1-4; 8 bases line up with TRBD1. The CDR3 sequence is 14 residues long. V lost 6 bases and J lost 7; bases outside the gene matches: 7. CDR1 is PRHDT, CDR2 FYEKMQ, per germline (reference sequence). The chain's CDR3 is CASSQDRAGEKLFF. The DNA of the CDR3 is TGTGCCAGCAGTCAGGACAGGGCGGGTGAAAAACTGTTTTTT. The complete variable domain, with remaining parts taken from reference TRBV13 and TRBJ1-4, reads AAGVIQSPRHLIKEKRETATLKCYPIPRHDTVYWYQQGPGQDPQFLISFYEKMQSDKGSIPDRFSAQQFSDYHSELNMSSLELGDSALYFCASSQDRAGEKLFFGSGTQLSVL.

The V and J genes are TRBV28 and TRBJ1-1; D is undetermined. The CDR3 has 11 amino acids. Trimming stripped 6 bases from V and 5 bases from J, with 7 bases between. Germline V gene data show CDR1 as MDHEN and CDR2 as SYDVKM. This CDR3 is CASRMSTEAFF. DNA for the CDR3: TGTGCCAGCAGAATGAGTACTGAAGCTTTCTTT.

V is TRBV21-1 and J is TRBJ2-7. TRBV21-1 has pseudogene status. CDR3 size: 14 residues. The CDR3 sequence: CASSKAIGAHEQYF. The CDR3 nucleotides read TGTGCCAGCAGCAAAGCCATCGGGGCGCACGAGCAGTACTTC.

V gene TRBV7-2 combines with J gene TRBJ2-5; D gene unclear. The CDR3 consists of 14 residues. The V gene's germline CDR1 is SGHTA and CDR2 FQGNSA. The V gene lost 5 bases and the J gene lost 4 bases, with 14 bases spanning the gap. The CDR3 DNA reads TGTGCCAGCAGCCCGGACCCGGCCGCAGAGACCCAGTACTTC. This codes for CASSPDPAAETQYF.

Of note for this clone: This same CDR3 is encoded by further DNA sequences in the sample. The chain employs TRBV13 and TRBJ1-2; 10 bases map to TRBD1. Germline trimming cut 1 base from V and 2 bases from J; bases unmatched to any gene: 1. The CDR3 is 15 amino acids. Germline V gene lookup returns CDR1 PRHDT and CDR2 FYEKMQ (reference sequence). The CDR3 sequence: CASSLAGQGNYGYTF. CDR3 DNA: TGTGCCAGCAGCTTAGCGGGACAGGGGAACTATGGCTACACCTTC.

For this clone: Different DNA sequences within this sample yield the same CDR3. This chain connects TRBV5-1 to TRBJ1-1; D gene uncertain. Trimming shortened V by 0 bases and J by 1 base, and 7 bases separated the two germline ends. Germline V CDR1 and CDR2: SGHRS, YFSETQ. This CDR3 is 14 amino acids long. The CDR3 sequence: CASSLVGWNTEAFF. CDR3 DNA: TGCGCCAGCAGCTTGGTTGGGTGGAACACTGAAGCTTTCTTT.

In regard to this clone: In the same sample, other DNA sequences code for this CDR3. The J gene is TRBJ2-7, the V gene TRBV27; possibly TRBD2 for D (5 bases). The CDR3 totals 12 residues. V was cut by 3 bases and J by 7 bases, with 10 bases left in between. Germline lookup yields CDR1 MNHEY and CDR2 SMNVEV (reference sequence). CDR3 sequence reads: CASSFPGGEQYF. CDR3 coding DNA: TGTGCCAGCAGTTTCCCCGGCGGGGAGCAGTACTTC.

As to this clone: In the same sample, other DNA sequences code for this CDR3. The chain carries TRBV27 and TRBJ1-1; no definite D call. The CDR3 is 13 amino acids. V lost 3 bases to trimming and J lost 2 bases, with 7 bases between them. Germline V lookup: CDR1 MNHEY, CDR2 SMNVEV (reference sequence). The chain's CDR3 is CASSLSLNTEAFF. Here the CDR3 DNA reads TGTGCCAGCAGTTTGAGCCTTAACACTGAAGCTTTCTTT.